A selection of T cell receptor beta chains follows, all from one sample in a study of T cell responses to AZD1222 COVID-19 vaccine. Using immunoSEQ multiplex PCR, the repertoire was profiled, and TCRdb retains in-frame clones only, with some absent. In the table there are 90,000 to 150,000 clones, 70% to 90% of which are singletons. The sequencing used peripheral blood, collected on day 0 of AZD1222 vaccination. These receptors were obtained from an adult in good health. Both conserved end residues are part of each CDR3. D genes are given only for firm matches. Rows give clone size only sometimes, using once, few, many, or a class for an expanded clone.

cdr3_aa: CASSLSSYEQYF
cdr3_nt: TGTGCCAGCAGTCTGAGCTCCTACGAGCAGTACTTC
v_call: TRBV2
clone_size: few
d_call: -
j_call: TRBJ2-7

cdr3_aa: CASSPQAGAEAFF
cdr3_nt: TGTGCCAGCAGCCCACAGGCAGGCGCTGAAGCTTTCTTT
v_call: TRBV9
clone_size: -
d_call: -
j_call: TRBJ1-1

cdr3_aa: CAWSGATYEQYF
cdr3_nt: TGTGCCTGGAGCGGGGCGACCTACGAGCAGTACTTC
v_call: TRBV30
clone_size: -
d_call: -
j_call: TRBJ2-7

cdr3_aa: CASSQLTGNSNQPQHF
cdr3_nt: TGCGCCAGCAGCCAGTTGACAGGGAACAGCAATCAGCCCCAGCATTTT
v_call: TRBV4-1
clone_size: once
d_call: TRBD1
j_call: TRBJ1-5

cdr3_aa: CASSLHQGTRQETQYF
cdr3_nt: TGTGCCAGCAGCTTACACCAAGGGACACGACAAGAGACCCAGTACTTC
v_call: TRBV11-1
clone_size: -
d_call: -
j_call: TRBJ2-5

cdr3_aa: CAWSQEAGQPQHF
cdr3_nt: TGTGCCTGGAGCCAGGAGGCCGGTCAGCCCCAGCATTTT
v_call: TRBV30
clone_size: -
d_call: -
j_call: TRBJ1-5

cdr3_aa: CASSFDRVYGYTF
cdr3_nt: TGTGCCAGCAGTTTCGACAGGGTCTATGGCTACACCTTC
v_call: TRBV6-5
clone_size: once
d_call: TRBD1
j_call: TRBJ1-2

cdr3_aa: CASSEAAGGHYGYTF
cdr3_nt: TGTGCCAGCAGTGAAGCGGCAGGGGGCCACTATGGCTACACCTTC
v_call: TRBV6-1
clone_size: once
d_call: TRBD1
j_call: TRBJ1-2

cdr3_aa: CASSLVEGREQYF
cdr3_nt: TGTGCCAGCAGCTTAGTTGAGGGGAGGGAGCAGTACTTC
v_call: TRBV7-2
clone_size: -
d_call: -
j_call: TRBJ2-7

cdr3_aa: CASSIAGTSGVNEQFF
cdr3_nt: TGTGCCAGTAGTATAGCCGGGACTAGCGGGGTCAATGAGCAGTTCTTC
v_call: TRBV19
clone_size: -
d_call: TRBD2
j_call: TRBJ2-1